This T cell receptor (beta chain) came from a study of CD8+CD57+ T cells in acquired aplastic anemia. Study context: Mean DNA quantity obtained from sorted CD4+ and CD8+ cells was around 2.9 ug.

Genomic DNA provided the template from which TCR beta VDJ and CDR3 profiles were obtained. TCRdb reprocessed the reads via MiXCR and lists one record per CDR3 protein. The sample gives around 180,000 distinct CDR3 sequences, about 44% of which show up once; over 10% is in the top ten. Trimming left V 5 bases short and J 6 bases short, with 20 bases between. Germline CDR1 reads DFQATT; CDR2 reads SNEGSKA (reference sequence). This CDR3 has 14 amino acids. In patients chosen for sequencing, flow cytometry had shown CD8+CD57+ cell expansion. General study points: Patients and controls shared under 35 CD8+ CDR3 sequences, which appeared highly expressed in patients and within their immunodominant clones.

A note on this clonotype: The antigen is unknown.

This TCR derives from a human donor with aplastic anemia. The V and J genes are TRBV20-1 and TRBJ2-7, with unresolved D. The sequenced material came from sorted CD4+, CD8+, or CD8+CD57+ T cells (not recorded which) from PBMCs. Here the CDR3 reads CSAARRPHSSEQYF. The CDR3 bases are TGCAGTGCTGCCCGCCGGCCACACTCATCCGAGCAGTACTTC.